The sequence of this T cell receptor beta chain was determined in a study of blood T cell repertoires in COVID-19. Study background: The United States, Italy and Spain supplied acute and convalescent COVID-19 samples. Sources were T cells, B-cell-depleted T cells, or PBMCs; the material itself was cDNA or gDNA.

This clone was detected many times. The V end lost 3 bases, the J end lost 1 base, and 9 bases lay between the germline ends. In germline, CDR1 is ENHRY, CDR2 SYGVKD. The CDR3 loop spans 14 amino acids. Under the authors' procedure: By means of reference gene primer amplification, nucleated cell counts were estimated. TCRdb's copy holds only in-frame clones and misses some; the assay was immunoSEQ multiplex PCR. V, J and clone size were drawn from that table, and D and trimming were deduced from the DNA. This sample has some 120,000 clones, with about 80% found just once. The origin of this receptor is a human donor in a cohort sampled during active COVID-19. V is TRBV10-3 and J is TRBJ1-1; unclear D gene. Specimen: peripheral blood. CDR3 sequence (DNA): TGTGCCATCAGTGATTCGGCGGGGAACACTGAAGCTTTCTTT. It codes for CAISDSAGNTEAFF.